The rows below give T cell receptor beta chains drawn from one sample of a study of T cells expressing NK-cell markers. TCRdb reprocessed the 5' RACE reads, with one entry per CDR3 protein and no DNA. This sample's table reports approximately 380,000 distinct CDR3 sequences. Sequencing was carried out using blood T cells: a sorted CD56 or NKG2C T cell subset, CD4+ or CD8+ T cells, or bulk PBMC T cells (not recorded which). The source is a man between 18 and 69 years old in good health. Both conserved end residues are part of each CDR3.

J gene: TRBJ2-5; V gene: TRBV7-2; CDR3 protein: CASSPRTSGGGETQYF
J gene: TRBJ2-2; V gene: TRBV7-8; CDR3 protein: CASSLRSRGGYTGELFF
J gene: TRBJ2-3; V gene: TRBV20-1; CDR3 protein: CSARDPRDIKVDTQYF
J gene: TRBJ2-5; V gene: TRBV5-1; CDR3 protein: CASSLWGRTRETQYF
J gene: TRBJ1-2; V gene: TRBV4-2; CDR3 protein: CASSSGPGYGYTF
J gene: TRBJ1-6; V gene: TRBV7-9; CDR3 protein: CASSFTGVNSPLHF
J gene: TRBJ1-5; V gene: TRBV28; CDR3 protein: CASSGTFPYQPQHF
J gene: TRBJ1-5; V gene: TRBV20-1; CDR3 protein: CSARSDRVSQPQHF
J gene: TRBJ2-7; V gene: TRBV5-4; CDR3 protein: CASSFYRGTYEQYF
J gene: TRBJ1-2; V gene: TRBV6-5; CDR3 protein: CASSYSPRTEDGYTF
J gene: TRBJ2-3; V gene: TRBV5-1; CDR3 protein: CASSTGLAPGPDTQYF
J gene: TRBJ2-5; V gene: TRBV12-3/TRBV12-4; CDR3 protein: CASSFLLATRSETQYF
J gene: TRBJ1-5; V gene: TRBV7-8; CDR3 protein: CASSLVLDSQQPQHF
J gene: TRBJ2-3; V gene: TRBV5-1; CDR3 protein: CASSSGNGYRTLDTQYF
J gene: TRBJ1-2; V gene: TRBV12-3/TRBV12-4; CDR3 protein: CASSPTGLAGGYTF
J gene: TRBJ2-1; V gene: TRBV9; CDR3 protein: CASSVELGTGYNEQFF
J gene: TRBJ2-1; V gene: TRBV5-1; CDR3 protein: CASSLALDRDEQFF
J gene: TRBJ2-2; V gene: TRBV3-1; CDR3 protein: CASSQDLGLAGVDTGELFF
J gene: TRBJ2-2; V gene: TRBV21-1; CDR3 protein: CASSEAGTGELFF
J gene: TRBJ1-1; V gene: TRBV4-2; CDR3 protein: CASSQDWGGTEAFF
J gene: TRBJ2-2; V gene: TRBV12-3/TRBV12-4; CDR3 protein: CASTSRKRGALDMNTGELFF
J gene: TRBJ1-2; V gene: TRBV11-2; CDR3 protein: CASSSGTGVGYTF
J gene: TRBJ2-7; V gene: TRBV18; CDR3 protein: CASSSRDFTYEQYF
J gene: TRBJ2-7; V gene: TRBV9; CDR3 protein: CASSRGTGFSVAYEQYF
J gene: TRBJ2-7; V gene: TRBV18; CDR3 protein: CASSPGSWEQYF
J gene: TRBJ1-3; V gene: TRBV29-1; CDR3 protein: CSVEDKRTSSGNTIYF